The 17 T cell receptor beta chains below were found in one sample sequenced in a study of blood T cell repertoires in COVID-19 (dated by TCRdb to between 2020 and 2021). The library was generated by the immunoSEQ multiplex PCR assay. TCRdb obtained this table from immuneACCESS and retained in-frame rearrangements with V and J assigned. These tables miss some clones; where compared with another copy, unresolved V genes account for less than half of the shortfall, and the remainder is unexplained. A total of around 150,000 clones appear in this sample, around 78% of them only once. The ten top clones hold approximately 5% of the sample. Sequenced input: peripheral blood. The source of these receptors is a woman older than 75 with active or convalescent COVID-19.

The chain joins TRBV6-5 to TRBJ2-2, with D maybe TRBD2 (7 bases). Per germline, CDR1 MNHEY and CDR2 SVGAGI. V dropped 11 bases and J dropped 5 bases, with 15 bases sitting between them. This CDR3 comprises 13 residues. Here the CDR3 DNA reads TGTGCCTCTGGGGGGGCGGGGACCGGGGAGCTGTTTTTT. It yields the protein CASGGAGTGELFF.

This clone was observed many times. This chain connects TRBV19 to TRBJ1-2, with a weak D call TRBD1 (6 bases). With 6 bases removed from V and 3 bases from J, the gap between germline ends came to 17 bases. The CDR3 length is 15 residues. Germline V CDR1 and CDR2: LNHDA, SQIVND (reference sequence). CDR3 in amino acids: CASSPWTDKHYGYTF. CDR3 DNA sequence: TGTGCCAGTAGCCCGTGGACAGACAAACACTATGGCTACACCTTC.

This clone was observed a single time. This chain connects TRBV30 to TRBJ1-5; D perhaps matches TRBD1 (6 bases). Per germline, CDR1 GTSNPN and CDR2 SVGIG (reference sequence). This CDR3 spans 14 amino acids. V lost 5 bases and J 6 bases, leaving 17 bases between the germline ends. The CDR3 nucleotides are TGTGCCTGGGCCACTACAGGGTTCGGTCAGCCCCAGCATTTT. Amino acids: CAWATTGFGQPQHF.

This clone has a handful of counts. The rearrangement uses TRBV6-5 and TRBJ2-5; TRBD2 might be the D (6 bases). Per the germline V gene, CDR1 is MNHEY and CDR2 is SVGAGI. V lost 0 bases and J lost 6, with 8 bases in between. The CDR3 is 13 residues long. CDR3 sequence: CASSYSAGQTQYF. The CDR3 DNA sequence: TGTGCCAGCAGTTACTCGGCGGGGCAGACCCAGTACTTC.

The chain couples TRBV6-5 to TRBJ1-6; D not certain. CDR1 and CDR2 (germline): MNHEY, SVGAGI. This CDR3 is 15 amino acids long. Trimming pared 8 bases from V and 4 bases from J, leaving 15 bases between. The CDR3 DNA reads TGTGCCAGCGGTCCACGGTTGTCTTATAATTCACCCCTCCACTTT. Translated: CASGPRLSYNSPLHF.

The chain is built from TRBV4-1 and TRBJ1-4, with D hard to call. This CDR3 contains 13 residues. Germline CDR1 and CDR2: MGHRA and YSYEKL. V shed 2 bases and J shed 6 bases, with 7 bases lying between them. The CDR3 reads CASSQLIYEKLFF. CDR3 bases: TGCGCCAGCAGCCAACTTATTTATGAAAAACTGTTTTTT.

This chain uses TRBV12-3 or TRBV12-4 with TRBJ2-7; no clear D. V gave up 6 bases and J gave up 2 bases, with 11 bases separating them. The CDR3 totals 13 residues. The DNA for the CDR3 is TGTGCCAGCAGATCGACTCGAACCTACGAGCAGTACTTC. This gives the protein CASRSTRTYEQYF.

This sequence joins TRBV27 and TRBJ1-2, with TRBD1 matching over 7 bases. Germline CDR1 MNHEY, CDR2 SMNVEV (reference sequence). This CDR3 has 14 amino acids. V gave up 2 bases and J gave up 6 bases; unmatched junction bases: 6. CDR3 nucleotides: TGTGCCAGCAGTTTAAGGGCAGGGGGTGATGGCTACACCTTC. Amino acids: CASSLRAGGDGYTF.

The V and J genes are TRBV11-2 and TRBJ2-3; D perhaps matches TRBD1 (6 bases). Germline lookup yields CDR1 SGHAT and CDR2 FQNNGV. The length of the CDR3 is 17 residues. V was cut by 2 bases and J by 1 base, with 16 bases left in between. CDR3 bases: TGTGCCAGCAGCTTAACAGGGTTCGGGGTTGGCACAGATACGCAGTATTTT. Amino acids: CASSLTGFGVGTDTQYF.

The chain combines TRBV28 with TRBJ1-4; possibly TRBD1 for D (5 bases). Germline CDR1 is MDHEN and CDR2 is SYDVKM. V was trimmed by 6 bases and J by 0 bases, leaving 14 bases between them. The CDR3 runs to 16 residues. CDR3 bases: TGTGCCAGCAGGATTCTGTTGGGGCCAACTAATGAAAAACTGTTTTTT. Translated, it gives CASRILLGPTNEKLFF.

The CDR3 DNA is TGTGCCAGCAGCCGGGACAGCCTCGTGACTGAAGCTTTCTTT. This gives the protein CASSRDSLVTEAFF. The chain carries TRBV28 and TRBJ1-1, with 7 bases aligning to TRBD1. The V segment lost 6 bases and the J segment 5 bases; nucleotides outside the gene matches: 9. Germline loops: CDR1 MDHEN, CDR2 SYDVKM. This CDR3 region has 14 residues.

This clone was seen repeatedly, ten times or more. Here the CDR3 DNA reads TGTGCCAGCAGCCCCCGACAGGGGGTTACCATGAACACTGAAGCTTTCTTT. Protein product: CASSPRQGVTMNTEAFF. The rearrangement links TRBV11-2 to TRBJ1-1; 9 bases are shared with TRBD1. Looked up from germline, CDR1 is SGHAT and CDR2 is FQNNGV. The V gene end was trimmed by 5 bases and the J gene end by 0 bases; junction bases not matched to a gene: 10. The CDR3 length is 17 residues. Variable domain in full (rest from reference TRBV11-2 and TRBJ1-1): EAGVAQSPRYKIIEKRQSVAFWCNPISGHATLYWYQQILGQGPKLLIQFQNNGVVDDSQLPKDRFSAERLKGVDSTLKIQPAKLEDSAVYLCASSPRQGVTMNTEAFFGQGTRLTVV.

The chain uses TRBV6-6 and TRBJ1-1, with 7 bases aligning to TRBD1. The CDR3 covers 15 residues. Germline CDR1 MNHNY, CDR2 SVGAGI (reference sequence). After removal of 2 bases from V and 2 bases from J, the junction contained 5 bases not matched to a gene. DNA of the CDR3: TGTGCCAGCAGTTACCCGCGGGACAGCAACACTGAAGCTTTCTTT. Its protein product is CASSYPRDSNTEAFF.

The gene calls are TRBV5-1 and TRBJ2-1; the D gene is possibly TRBD1 (6 bases). The germline CDR1 and CDR2 sequences are SGHRS and YFSETQ. This CDR3 region has 15 residues. V was cut by 6 bases and J by 0 bases, with 13 bases left in between. The CDR3 region has the DNA TGCGCCAGCACTTCGACAGGCAGCTCCTACAATGAGCAGTTCTTC. Translated, it gives CASTSTGSSYNEQFF.

This chain joins TRBV6-6 and TRBJ1-1; D uncertain. This CDR3 has 15 amino acids. Per germline, CDR1 MNHNY and CDR2 SVGAGI (reference sequence). V was shortened by 7 bases and J by 5 bases, with 20 bases between the two germline ends. In DNA form, the CDR3 reads TGTGCCAGCACGAGCAGGATCCCCCAGAATACTGAAGCTTTCTTT. This encodes CASTSRIPQNTEAFF.

The rearrangement links TRBV4-2 to TRBJ1-3; 7 bases agree with TRBD1. The CDR3 covers 17 residues. Germline trimming cut 4 bases from V and 0 bases from J; bases unmatched to any gene: 9. The germline gives CDR1 LGHNA, CDR2 YNFKEQ. The CDR3 loop reads CASSPTGQRTSGNTIYF. The CDR3 region has the DNA TGTGCCAGCAGCCCCACGGGACAGAGAACCTCTGGAAACACCATATATTTT.

This clone was detected once. The chain recombines TRBV30 with TRBJ2-7; the match to TRBD1 covers 9 bases. The germline V gene encodes CDR1 GTSNPN and CDR2 SVGIG (reference sequence). J was trimmed by 2 bases and V by 3 bases; bases with no gene match: 5. The CDR3 has 14 residues. The CDR3 coding sequence is TGTGCCTGGAGGGGACAGGGAAATCCCTACGAGCAGTACTTC. It translates to CAWRGQGNPYEQYF.